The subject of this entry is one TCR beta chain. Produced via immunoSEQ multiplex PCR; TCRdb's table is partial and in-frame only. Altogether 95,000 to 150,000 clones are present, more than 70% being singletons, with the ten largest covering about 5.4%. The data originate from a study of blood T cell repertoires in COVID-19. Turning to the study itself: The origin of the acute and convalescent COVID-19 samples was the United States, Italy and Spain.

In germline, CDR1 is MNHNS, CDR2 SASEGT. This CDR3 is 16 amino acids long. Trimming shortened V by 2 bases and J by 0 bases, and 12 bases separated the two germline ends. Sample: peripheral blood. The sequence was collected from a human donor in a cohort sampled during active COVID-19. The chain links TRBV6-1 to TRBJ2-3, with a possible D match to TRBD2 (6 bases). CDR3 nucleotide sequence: TGTGCCAGCAGTGAAAGGGGCGGGGTGAGCACAGATACGCAGTATTTT. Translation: CASSERGGVSTDTQYF.